Given below is one T cell receptor (beta chain) in context. The sample belongs to a study of blood T cell repertoires in COVID-19. Study information: The United States, Italy and Spain provided the acute and convalescent COVID-19 samples. T cells, B-cell-depleted T cells, or PBMCs provided the cDNA or gDNA that served as material.

Germline values: CDR1 SGHVS, CDR2 FNYEAQ. V was cut by 2 bases and J by 0 bases, with 16 bases left in between. The CDR3 length is 17 residues. Cohorts were based on clinical histories the participants reported. Recovery meant two consecutive negative NP/OP PCR tests, professional clearance, or resolved symptoms. Libraries were prepared by immunoSEQ multiplex PCR; TCRdb keeps only in-frame clonotypes and omits some of them. The data show just over 300,000 clones, with approximately 83% seen just once and over 2% held by the top ten. This TCR was recovered from a man aged 25-45 years who had recovered from COVID-19. The rearrangement joins TRBV7-6 to TRBJ1-2; D is possibly TRBD1 (6 bases). The sample consisted of PBMCs or T cells enriched from blood (not recorded which). The CDR3 DNA reads TGTGCCAGCAGCTTACAAACAGGGTTACGGTCTAACTATGGCTACACCTTC. Amino acid sequence: CASSLQTGLRSNYGYTF.